This T cell receptor (beta chain) was documented in a study of cytomegalovirus exposure and HLA in healthy donors. Study summary: Under 85% of several hundred genotyped donors fell in the Caucasian-associated ancestry cluster. Broader study findings: Roughly uniform sequencing depth across donors was assumed, possibly incorrectly.

Germline CDR1 and CDR2: MRHNA and SNTAGT. V was cut by 0 bases and J by 1 base, with 6 bases left in between. The CDR3 runs to 14 residues. This PCR relied on a set of 60 Vbeta primers and 13 Jbeta primers. This table comes from immunoSEQ multiplex PCR, and its TCRdb copy is limited to in-frame clones, with some not included. The record lists more than 35,000 clones, of which the ten most abundant hold 1% to 1.5%. To note about this clone: Its antigen is currently unknown.

The rearrangement joins TRBV6-4 to TRBJ1-1; D uncertain. Sequencing was performed on PBMCs. The origin of this receptor is a young man in good health and CMV-seronegative. CDR3 in amino acids: CASSDSAGNTEAFF. CDR3 DNA: TGTGCCAGCAGTGACTCTGCGGGGAACACTGAAGCTTTCTTT.